This T cell receptor beta chain appears in the sequencing data of a study of OX40 agonist ivuxolimab in advanced cancers. A remark on this clone: Its antigen is undetermined.

Excluded were patients having autoimmune disease history or systemic immunosuppression. The CDR3 has 14 residues. V was cut by 5 bases and J by 5 bases, with 15 bases left in between. Germline CDR1 reads SGHTA; CDR2 reads FQGNSA. Study-level results: Compared with CD4+, CD8+ T cells on average had more expanded clones. Patients who responded partially at 0.1-3.0 mg/kg showed clonal expansion ranking among the lowest.

Some clones are missing from TCRdb's copy, which holds only in-frame ones; the method was immunoSEQ multiplex PCR. Here the sample spans over 65,000 clones, over 75% being singletons. V gene TRBV7-2 combines with J gene TRBJ1-2, with D unresolved. Sample: CD4+ or CD8+ T cells sorted from blood, taken in a trial of the OX40 agonist ivuxolimab. The receptor comes from an adult with an advanced solid tumor such as melanoma, head and neck, liver or kidney cancer. The CDR3 coding sequence is TGTGCCAGCAGCCGCACGTCGTCCAGATATGGCTACACCTTC. This codes for CASSRTSSRYGYTF.